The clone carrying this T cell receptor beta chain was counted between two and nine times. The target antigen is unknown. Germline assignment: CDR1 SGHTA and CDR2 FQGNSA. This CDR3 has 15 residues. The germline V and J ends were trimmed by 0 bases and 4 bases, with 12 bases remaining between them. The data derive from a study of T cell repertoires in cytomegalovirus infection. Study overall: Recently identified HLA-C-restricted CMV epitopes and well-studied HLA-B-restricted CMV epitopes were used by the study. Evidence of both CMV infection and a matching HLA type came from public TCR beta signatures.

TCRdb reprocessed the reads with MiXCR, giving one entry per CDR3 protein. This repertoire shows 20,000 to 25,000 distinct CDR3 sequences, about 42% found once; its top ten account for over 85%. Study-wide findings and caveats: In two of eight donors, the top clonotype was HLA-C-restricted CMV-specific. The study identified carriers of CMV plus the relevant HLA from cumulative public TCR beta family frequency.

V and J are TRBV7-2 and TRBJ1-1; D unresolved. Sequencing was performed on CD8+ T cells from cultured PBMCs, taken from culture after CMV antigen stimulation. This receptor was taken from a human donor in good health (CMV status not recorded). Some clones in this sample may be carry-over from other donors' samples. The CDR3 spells CASSLARPLSTEAFF. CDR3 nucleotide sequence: TGTGCCAGCAGCTTAGCGAGACCCCTCTCCACTGAAGCTTTCTTT.